This TCR beta chain was sequenced during a study of blood T cell repertoires in COVID-19. The CDR3 is 16 residues long. The germline gives CDR1 MDHEN, CDR2 SYDVKM. The germline V and J ends were trimmed by 1 base and 3 bases, with 15 bases remaining between them. Here immunoSEQ multiplex PCR was the method, and the copy in TCRdb shows in-frame clones only, minus some. The sample holds 150,000 to 200,000 clones, approximately 90% seen once. The chain links TRBV28 to TRBJ1-2, with D maybe TRBD1 (5 bases). The source is a woman between 65 and 79 years old with COVID-19, enrolled during active disease. The sequenced material came from peripheral blood. CDR3 sequence (DNA): TGTGCCAGCAGTTTATTAGGTCTGGGGGGGGACTATGGCTACACCTTC. This encodes CASSLLGLGGDYGYTF.